These T cell receptor beta chains were read from a single sample in a study of OX40 agonist ivuxolimab in advanced cancers. Assay: immunoSEQ multiplex PCR; the TCRdb copy retains only in-frame clones and omits some. The sample includes about 48,000 clones, around 87% of them seen just once. The sample here was CD4+ or CD8+ T cells sorted from blood, taken in a trial of the OX40 agonist ivuxolimab. The receptor set was obtained from an adult with an advanced solid tumor such as melanoma, head and neck, liver or kidney cancer. Both conserved end residues are part of each CDR3. The D gene is left open where the match is weak. Clone sizes are given selectively: once, few, many, or a class where the clone is expanded.

V gene: TRBV7-3; D gene: TRBD1; clone size: -; J gene: TRBJ2-2; CDR3 DNA: TGTGCCAGCAGCTTAATGGGGACAGGGGTGACCGGGGAGCTGTTTTTT; CDR3 protein: CASSLMGTGVTGELFF
V gene: TRBV2; D gene: -; clone size: -; J gene: TRBJ2-7; CDR3 DNA: TGTGCCAGCTGGCGGGATGGCTACGAGCAGTACTTC; CDR3 protein: CASWRDGYEQYF
V gene: TRBV11-2; D gene: TRBD2; clone size: -; J gene: TRBJ2-5; CDR3 DNA: TGTGCCAGCAGCTTCCGGACTAGCGACCAAGAGACCCAGTACTTC; CDR3 protein: CASSFRTSDQETQYF
V gene: TRBV5-1; D gene: TRBD2; clone size: -; J gene: TRBJ2-1; CDR3 DNA: TGCGCCAGCAGCTTGGATCGACTAGCGGGAGGGTACAATGAGCAGTTCTTC; CDR3 protein: CASSLDRLAGGYNEQFF
V gene: TRBV11-2; D gene: TRBD2; clone size: -; J gene: TRBJ2-1; CDR3 DNA: TGTGCCAGCAGCCCAGAGCGGGGTTACAATGAGCAGTTCTTC; CDR3 protein: CASSPERGYNEQFF
V gene: TRBV6-1; D gene: TRBD2; clone size: -; J gene: TRBJ2-5; CDR3 DNA: TGTGCCAGCACCGGGACTAGCGGGGTACAAGAGACCCAGTACTTC; CDR3 protein: CASTGTSGVQETQYF
V gene: TRBV7-7; D gene: -; clone size: -; J gene: TRBJ2-3; CDR3 DNA: TGTGCCAGCAGCTCTAGTGCCCGCACAGATACGCAGTATTTT; CDR3 protein: CASSSSARTDTQYF
V gene: TRBV4-1; D gene: -; clone size: -; J gene: TRBJ2-7; CDR3 DNA: TGCGCCAGCAGCCAAGTTGTCAGCTACGAGCAGTACTTC; CDR3 protein: CASSQVVSYEQYF
V gene: TRBV29-1; D gene: -; clone size: -; J gene: TRBJ2-1; CDR3 DNA: TGCAGCGTTGAAGATCTTCGTGAGCAGTTCTTC; CDR3 protein: CSVEDLREQFF
V gene: TRBV10-3; D gene: -; clone size: -; J gene: TRBJ2-5; CDR3 DNA: TGTGCCAGTGCGAGCCGCCAAGAGACCCAGTACTTC; CDR3 protein: CASASRQETQYF
V gene: TRBV5-6; D gene: -; clone size: -; J gene: TRBJ1-6; CDR3 DNA: TGTGCCAGCAGCTTCTACGGGATAACACCCCTCCACTTT; CDR3 protein: CASSFYGITPLHF
V gene: TRBV20-1; D gene: -; clone size: few; J gene: TRBJ1-1; CDR3 DNA: TGCAGATCCGGCCGCAACACTGAAGCTTTCTTT; CDR3 protein: CRSGRNTEAFF
V gene: TRBV11-1; D gene: TRBD1; clone size: few; J gene: TRBJ2-7; CDR3 DNA: TGTGCCAGCAGCTCAAACGTCGGGACAGCAACCTACGAGCAGTACTTC; CDR3 protein: CASSSNVGTATYEQYF
V gene: TRBV2; D gene: -; clone size: -; J gene: TRBJ1-1; CDR3 DNA: TGTGCCAGCAGTGAACTTGGCAGGGGCGGCACTGAAGCTTTCTTT; CDR3 protein: CASSELGRGGTEAFF
V gene: TRBV7-9; D gene: -; clone size: -; J gene: TRBJ1-2; CDR3 DNA: TGTGCCAGCAGCTTATTGACTGAACACTTC; CDR3 protein: CASSLLTEHF
V gene: TRBV19; D gene: TRBD2; clone size: -; J gene: TRBJ2-1; CDR3 DNA: TGTGCCAGTAGCCCGGGGGGGGCCTATGAGCAGTTCTTC; CDR3 protein: CASSPGGAYEQFF
V gene: TRBV5-4; D gene: -; clone size: -; J gene: TRBJ1-4; CDR3 DNA: TGTGCCAGCAGCCCGGTAGGGGATAGAGCTAATGAAAAACTGTTTTTT; CDR3 protein: CASSPVGDRANEKLFF
V gene: TRBV6-1; D gene: TRBD1; clone size: -; J gene: TRBJ1-2; CDR3 DNA: TGTGCCAGCAGCCTCAGGGGGCGCGTCGATGGCTACACCTTC; CDR3 protein: CASSLRGRVDGYTF
V gene: TRBV9; D gene: -; clone size: once; J gene: TRBJ2-7; CDR3 DNA: TGTGCCAGCGGTAGGACTCTTCGTGGCGAGCAGTACTTC; CDR3 protein: CASGRTLRGEQYF
V gene: TRBV7-9; D gene: -; clone size: -; J gene: TRBJ2-5; CDR3 DNA: TGTGCCAGCAGCCCAGAGGGCTCGGTCACAGGGGAGACCCAGTACTTC; CDR3 protein: CASSPEGSVTGETQYF
V gene: TRBV5-1; D gene: -; clone size: few; J gene: TRBJ2-5; CDR3 DNA: TGCGCCAGCAGCTTGGAGTTCGGGCAAGAGACCCAGTACTTC; CDR3 protein: CASSLEFGQETQYF
V gene: TRBV19; D gene: -; clone size: -; J gene: TRBJ1-6; CDR3 DNA: TGTGCCAGTAACTCTGAAGGGTCACCCCTCCACTTT; CDR3 protein: CASNSEGSPLHF
V gene: TRBV15; D gene: TRBD1; clone size: -; J gene: TRBJ2-2; CDR3 DNA: TGTGCCACCAGCACTAGGACAGGGAACACCGGGGAGCTGTTTTTT; CDR3 protein: CATSTRTGNTGELFF
V gene: TRBV6-5; D gene: TRBD1; clone size: -; J gene: TRBJ1-2; CDR3 DNA: TGTGCCAGCAGTTACTCGGGAACAGGGGGGAGAGATGGCTACACCTTC; CDR3 protein: CASSYSGTGGRDGYTF
V gene: TRBV7-3; D gene: -; clone size: -; J gene: TRBJ1-1; CDR3 DNA: TGTGCCAGCAGCTCCGGGCATAACACTGAAGCTTTCTTT; CDR3 protein: CASSSGHNTEAFF
V gene: TRBV19; D gene: -; clone size: -; J gene: TRBJ2-2; CDR3 DNA: TGTGCCAGTAGTAGGGGGGAGGTGTGGACCGGGGAGCTGTTTTTT; CDR3 protein: CASSRGEVWTGELFF
V gene: TRBV11-2; D gene: TRBD2; clone size: -; J gene: TRBJ2-3; CDR3 DNA: TGTGCCAGCAGCTGGACTAGCGGGAGGTCGACAGATACGCAGTATTTT; CDR3 protein: CASSWTSGRSTDTQYF
V gene: TRBV2; D gene: -; clone size: medium-sized; J gene: TRBJ1-3; CDR3 DNA: TGTGCCAGCAGTGCAATATCTGGAAACACCATATATTTT; CDR3 protein: CASSAISGNTIYF
V gene: TRBV15; D gene: TRBD1; clone size: -; J gene: TRBJ1-1; CDR3 DNA: TGTGCCACCAGCGGGAGGGGGCTCGGGAACACTGAAGCTTTCTTT; CDR3 protein: CATSGRGLGNTEAFF
V gene: TRBV5-6; D gene: -; clone size: -; J gene: TRBJ2-3; CDR3 DNA: TGTGCCAGCAGTCAGGGGTCAGATACGCAGTATTTT; CDR3 protein: CASSQGSDTQYF
V gene: TRBV7-7; D gene: -; clone size: -; J gene: TRBJ2-5; CDR3 DNA: TGTGCCAGCAGCTTACCGGGGGAAGAGACCCAGTACTTC; CDR3 protein: CASSLPGEETQYF
V gene: TRBV5-1; D gene: -; clone size: -; J gene: TRBJ1-1; CDR3 DNA: TGCGCCAGCAGCTTGGACACTGAAGCTTTCTTT; CDR3 protein: CASSLDTEAFF
V gene: TRBV14; D gene: -; clone size: -; J gene: TRBJ2-1; CDR3 DNA: TGTGCCAGCAGCCAGTTCAGCTACAATGAGCAGTTCTTC; CDR3 protein: CASSQFSYNEQFF
V gene: TRBV7-3; D gene: TRBD1; clone size: -; J gene: TRBJ2-1; CDR3 DNA: TGTGCCAGCAGCTTTACAGGGGGGAATGAGCAGTTCTTC; CDR3 protein: CASSFTGGNEQFF
V gene: TRBV25-1; D gene: -; clone size: -; J gene: TRBJ2-3; CDR3 DNA: TGTGCCAGCAACCGAGTCCCTAGCACAGATACGCAGTATTTT; CDR3 protein: CASNRVPSTDTQYF
V gene: TRBV28; D gene: -; clone size: -; J gene: TRBJ1-2; CDR3 DNA: TGTGCCAGCAGTTTAAGGGAAGGCTACACCTTC; CDR3 protein: CASSLREGYTF
V gene: TRBV7-2; D gene: -; clone size: -; J gene: TRBJ2-7; CDR3 DNA: TGTGCCAGCAGCGCCCCCCCCGGGAGAAGCTCCTACGAGCAGTACTTC; CDR3 protein: CASSAPPGRSSYEQYF
V gene: TRBV6-5; D gene: -; clone size: -; J gene: TRBJ1-5; CDR3 DNA: TGTGCCAGCAGTCGAGGGGCCTCAGGGCAGCCCCAGCATTTT; CDR3 protein: CASSRGASGQPQHF
V gene: TRBV6-1; D gene: -; clone size: -; J gene: TRBJ1-1; CDR3 DNA: TGTGCCAGCAGTGAAGCGCGCGGTGGGACTGAAGCTTTCTTT; CDR3 protein: CASSEARGGTEAFF
V gene: TRBV19; D gene: -; clone size: once; J gene: TRBJ1-5; CDR3 DNA: TGTGCCAGTAGTATAACCCGACAGGCCGTCAATCAGCCCCAGCATTTT; CDR3 protein: CASSITRQAVNQPQHF
V gene: TRBV5-1; D gene: TRBD2; clone size: once; J gene: TRBJ2-1; CDR3 DNA: TGCGCCAGCAGCTCGCCCGGGACTAGCGGCCCCTCCAGGGATGAGCAGTTCTTC; CDR3 protein: CASSSPGTSGPSRDEQFF
V gene: TRBV28; D gene: TRBD1; clone size: -; J gene: TRBJ1-5; CDR3 DNA: TGTGCCACACGAGAATCGGACAGGGGTTGGACCCAGCATTTT; CDR3 protein: CATRESDRGWTQHF
V gene: TRBV11-3; D gene: TRBD2; clone size: -; J gene: TRBJ2-5; CDR3 DNA: TGTGCCAGCAGCTTAGGTGTCCTAGCGGGTTCGCAAGAGACCCAGTACTTC; CDR3 protein: CASSLGVLAGSQETQYF
V gene: TRBV6-1; D gene: TRBD1; clone size: -; J gene: TRBJ1-2; CDR3 DNA: TGTGCCAGCAACTCCGGGACAGGGGGCTCCTATGGCTACACCTTC; CDR3 protein: CASNSGTGGSYGYTF
V gene: TRBV2; D gene: TRBD2; clone size: -; J gene: TRBJ2-2; CDR3 DNA: TGTGCCAGCACCGGGACTAGCGGGGCGACCGGGGAGCTGTTTTTT; CDR3 protein: CASTGTSGATGELFF
V gene: TRBV30; D gene: -; clone size: -; J gene: TRBJ2-6; CDR3 DNA: TGTGCCTGGAGTGTACTGGGGGTCTCTGGGGCCAACGTCCTGACTTTC; CDR3 protein: CAWSVLGVSGANVLTF
V gene: TRBV7-3; D gene: TRBD1; clone size: few; J gene: TRBJ1-5; CDR3 DNA: TGTGCCAGCAGCCTTGGACAGGGGCATCAGCCCCAGCATTTT; CDR3 protein: CASSLGQGHQPQHF
V gene: TRBV6-5; D gene: TRBD1; clone size: -; J gene: TRBJ1-2; CDR3 DNA: TGTGCCAGCAGTTACACAGGGGAGTATGGCTACACCTTC; CDR3 protein: CASSYTGEYGYTF
V gene: TRBV9; D gene: TRBD1; clone size: -; J gene: TRBJ1-6; CDR3 DNA: TGTGCCAGCAGAACAGGGGAACGCTCACCCCTCCACTTT; CDR3 protein: CASRTGERSPLHF
V gene: TRBV6-4; D gene: -; clone size: -; J gene: TRBJ1-1; CDR3 DNA: TGTGCCAGCAGTGAGGAAGGGGGTTCCACTGAAGCTTTCTTT; CDR3 protein: CASSEEGGSTEAFF
V gene: TRBV18; D gene: -; clone size: -; J gene: TRBJ2-5; CDR3 DNA: TGTGCCAGCTCACCATTCGGGGGCCAAGAGACCCAGTACTTC; CDR3 protein: CASSPFGGQETQYF
V gene: TRBV7-9; D gene: -; clone size: -; J gene: TRBJ2-3; CDR3 DNA: TGTGCCAGCAAACAGACTTCTAGCACAGATACGCAGTATTTT; CDR3 protein: CASKQTSSTDTQYF
V gene: TRBV18; D gene: -; clone size: -; J gene: TRBJ1-1; CDR3 DNA: TGTGCCAGCTCACCGGGACTGAACACTGAAGCTTTCTTT; CDR3 protein: CASSPGLNTEAFF
V gene: TRBV4-3; D gene: TRBD2; clone size: -; J gene: TRBJ2-7; CDR3 DNA: TGCGCCAGCAGCCAGGGGGGGACGACGGACGAGCAGTACTTC; CDR3 protein: CASSQGGTTDEQYF
V gene: TRBV5-4; D gene: -; clone size: -; J gene: TRBJ1-3; CDR3 DNA: TGTGCCAGCAGCGGCCCGATGCAGGGAGCTGGAAACACCATATATTTT; CDR3 protein: CASSGPMQGAGNTIYF
V gene: TRBV5-1; D gene: TRBD2; clone size: -; J gene: TRBJ2-2; CDR3 DNA: TGCGCCAGCAGTATGACTAGCGGGGCGACCGGGGAGCTGTTTTTT; CDR3 protein: CASSMTSGATGELFF
V gene: TRBV2; D gene: TRBD2; clone size: -; J gene: TRBJ2-1; CDR3 DNA: TGTGCCAGCAGTGAGACTAGCTTTTATTCCAATGAGCAGTTCTTC; CDR3 protein: CASSETSFYSNEQFF
V gene: TRBV19; D gene: TRBD1; clone size: -; J gene: TRBJ1-1; CDR3 DNA: TGTGCCAGTAGTATCCCAACTAAGGGGGCGGACACTGAAGCTTTCTTT; CDR3 protein: CASSIPTKGADTEAFF